This TCR beta chain was captured by sequencing in a study of response to subunit inactivated influenza vaccine (dated by TCRdb to the late 2010s). Broadly, across the study: Deep quantitative profiling of the T cell receptor repertoire was used in the study to follow responses to a trivalent subunit inactivated influenza vaccine. Results the study describes overall, beyond this receptor: The authors proposed that each seasonal influenza vaccination may bring in only a limited number of new T cells.

The CDR3 starts with the cysteine, ends with the phenylalanine, and has 17 residues. The retained sequence is limited to the CDR3, 51 bases, with the frame set at the first base. Trimming takes 5 bases off V and 0 bases off J; junction bases not matched to a gene: 9. This clonotype was seen a few times. Its antigen is still unknown. No base quality values were provided; no much bigger clone lies one nucleotide off. The sample's time point label, in plain terms: around 47 days after influenza vaccine administration. The receptor library was made with RT-PCR. Instrument on record: Illumina HiSeq 2500. TCRdb took the public reads, trimmed them with fastp at Q25, ran MiXCR for clone calling and kept in-frame beta chains. Each record represents a unique CDR3 protein, reported with the most common genes and DNA among its rows. The sample table lists some 500,000 distinct CDR3 sequences, over 10% of them with a count of one. Around 13% of the sample belongs to the ten largest clones.

Here the chain combines TRBV12-3 or TRBV12-4 and TRBJ2-5, with 10 central nucleotides matching TRBD2. The receptor comes from a middle-aged man who received an inactivated influenza vaccine. Donor details come from another sample of the same person, matched by shared clones. The sample consisted of PBMCs from blood, taken around seven weeks after vaccination. The DNA sequence is as follows: TGTGCCAGCAGTGCCCGAACTAGCGGGGACAACCAAGAGACCCAGTACTTC. This sequence encodes CASSARTSGDNQETQYF.